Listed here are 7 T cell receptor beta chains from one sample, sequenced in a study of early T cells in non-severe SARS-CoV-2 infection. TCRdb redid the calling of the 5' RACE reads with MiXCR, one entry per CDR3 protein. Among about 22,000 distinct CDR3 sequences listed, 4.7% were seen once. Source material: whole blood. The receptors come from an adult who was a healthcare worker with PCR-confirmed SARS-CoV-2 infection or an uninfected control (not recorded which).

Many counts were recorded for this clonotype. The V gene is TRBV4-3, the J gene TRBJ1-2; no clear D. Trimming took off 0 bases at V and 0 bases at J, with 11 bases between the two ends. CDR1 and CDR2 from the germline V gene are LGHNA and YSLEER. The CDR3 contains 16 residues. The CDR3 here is CASSQDPLGANYGYTF. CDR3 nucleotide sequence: TGCGCCAGCAGCCAAGATCCCCTGGGAGCTAACTATGGCTACACCTTC.

CDR3 coding DNA: TGTGCCACCAGCAGAGGACAGGGGGCTCAAGAGACCCAGTACTTC. Protein: CATSRGQGAQETQYF. This chain uses TRBV15 with TRBJ2-5; 10 bases match TRBD1. The germline gives CDR1 LNHNV, CDR2 YYDKDF (reference sequence). CDR3 length equals 15 residues. The V gene end was trimmed by 1 base and the J gene end by 2 bases; junction bases not matched to a gene: 1.

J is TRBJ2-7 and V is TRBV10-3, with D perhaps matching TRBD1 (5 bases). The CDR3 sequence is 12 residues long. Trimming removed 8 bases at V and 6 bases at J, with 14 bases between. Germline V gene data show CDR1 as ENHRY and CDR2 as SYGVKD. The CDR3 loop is CAISPGLREQYF. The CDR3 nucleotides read TGTGCCATCTCTCCAGGGCTCCGCGAGCAGTACTTC.

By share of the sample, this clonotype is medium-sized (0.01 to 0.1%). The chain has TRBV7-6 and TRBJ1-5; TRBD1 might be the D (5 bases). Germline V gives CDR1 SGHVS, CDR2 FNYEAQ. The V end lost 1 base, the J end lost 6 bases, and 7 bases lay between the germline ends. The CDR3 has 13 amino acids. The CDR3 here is CASSLGRVQPQHF. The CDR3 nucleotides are TGTGCCAGCAGCTTAGGCAGGGTTCAGCCCCAGCATTTT.

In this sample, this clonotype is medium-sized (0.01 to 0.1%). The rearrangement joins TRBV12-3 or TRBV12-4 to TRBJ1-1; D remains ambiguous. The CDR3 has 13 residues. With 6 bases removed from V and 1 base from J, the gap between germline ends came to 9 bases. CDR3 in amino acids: CASSSLGNTEAFF. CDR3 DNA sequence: TGTGCCAGCAGCTCTTTAGGGAACACTGAAGCTTTCTTT.

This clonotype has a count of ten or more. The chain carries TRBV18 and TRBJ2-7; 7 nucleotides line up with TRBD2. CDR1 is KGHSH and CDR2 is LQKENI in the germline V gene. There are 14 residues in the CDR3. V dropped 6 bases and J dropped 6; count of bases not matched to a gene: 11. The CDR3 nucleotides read TGTGCCAGCTCCCCGGGAGGTTTGCTCCCCGAGCAGTACTTC. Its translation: CASSPGGLLPEQYF.

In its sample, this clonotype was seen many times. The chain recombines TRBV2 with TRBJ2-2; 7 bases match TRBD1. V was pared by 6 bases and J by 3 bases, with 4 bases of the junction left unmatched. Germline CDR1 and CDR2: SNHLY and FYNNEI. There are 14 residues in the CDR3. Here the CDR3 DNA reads TGTGCCAGCAGCCGGGACAGCTACACCGGGGAGCTGTTTTTT. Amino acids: CASSRDSYTGELFF.